Presented here are 18 T cell receptor beta chains from one specimen sequenced in a study of neurological immune-mediated disorders. MiXCR, applied by TCRdb to the 5' RACE reads, yields one record per CDR3 protein. Altogether tens of thousands of distinct CDR3 sequences are present, 2% to 3% being singletons, with the ten largest covering 1.1%. Sequences were obtained from PBMCs. All receptors come from a woman in her 30s with multiple sclerosis.

This clonotype was recorded at least ten times. The gene calls are TRBV5-6 and TRBJ1-2; tentatively, D is TRBD1 (6 bases). Per the germline V gene, CDR1 is SGHDT and CDR2 is YYEEEE. V shed 2 bases and J shed 2 bases, with 10 bases lying between them. The CDR3 has 14 amino acids. As DNA, the CDR3 is TGTGCCAGCAGCTTAGGTACAGGGAACTATGGCTACACCTTC. Amino acids: CASSLGTGNYGYTF.

This clonotype has at least ten counts. This chain connects TRBV28 to TRBJ2-7; TRBD1 matches at 8 bases. The CDR3 sequence is 14 residues long. V lost 6 bases, J lost 2 bases, and 6 bases stayed unmatched. Germline CDR1 MDHEN, CDR2 SYDVKM. In DNA, the CDR3 is TGTGCCAGCAGCCGGACAGGGTGGACCTACGAGCAGTACTTC. Translated: CASSRTGWTYEQYF.

This clonotype was recorded many times. As DNA, the CDR3 is TGTGCCAGCAGCTTTAAGGGACTACGTATCACCGGGGAGCTGTTTTTT. The encoded protein is CASSFKGLRITGELFF. The rearrangement links TRBV13 to TRBJ2-2, with 7 bases identical to TRBD2. V lost 3 bases to trimming and J lost 4 bases; unmatched junction nucleotides: 8. CDR3 size: 16 residues. From germline, CDR1 is PRHDT and CDR2 FYEKMQ (reference sequence).

This clonotype was counted at least ten times. J is TRBJ2-7 and V is TRBV20-1, with TRBD2 as a possible D gene (5 bases). The V end lost 5 bases, the J end lost 1 base, and 12 bases lay between the germline ends. The CDR3 runs to 13 residues. The germline CDR1 and CDR2 sequences are DFQATT and SNEGSKA (reference sequence). CDR3 residues: CSAERTGSYEQYF. For the CDR3, the DNA is TGCAGTGCTGAACGGACTGGTTCCTACGAGCAGTACTTC.

This clonotype has ten or more counts. The V gene is TRBV27, the J gene TRBJ2-7; no definite D call. V was clipped by 6 bases and J by 3 bases, with 9 bases between them. Germline CDR1 reads MNHEY; CDR2 reads SMNVEV (reference sequence). The CDR3 is 12 residues long. The CDR3 bases are TGTGCCAGCAGCTCCCCTTTCTACGAGCAGTACTTC. It specifies CASSSPFYEQYF.

This clonotype was observed at least ten times. The V gene is TRBV3-1, the J gene TRBJ1-5; D might be TRBD1 (5 bases). Trimming cost V 4 bases and J 6 bases, with 13 bases left between them. The germline gives CDR1 LGHDT, CDR2 YNNKEL (reference sequence). This CDR3 has 14 amino acids. The chain's CDR3 is CASSRWAGGQPQHF. The CDR3 DNA follows: TGTGCCAGCAGCCGATGGGCTGGGGGTCAGCCCCAGCATTTT.

Many counts were recorded for this clonotype. The J gene is TRBJ2-5, the V gene TRBV10-3; 8 bases fit TRBD2. The CDR3 runs 14 residues. The germline V gene has CDR1 ENHRY and CDR2 SYGVKD. V was pared by 8 bases and J by 5 bases, with 10 bases of the junction left unmatched. The CDR3 here is CAISASGREETQYF. In DNA form, the CDR3 reads TGTGCCATCTCGGCGAGCGGGAGAGAGGAGACCCAGTACTTC.

This clonotype was seen at least ten times. The CDR3 nucleotides are TGTGCCAGCAGTGAAGGGAACACCATATATTTT. Amino acid sequence: CASSEGNTIYF. The V gene is TRBV25-1, the J gene TRBJ1-3; D gene uncertain. CDR1 and CDR2 from the germline V gene are MGHDK and SYGVNS. With 2 bases removed from V and 7 bases from J, the gap between germline ends came to 3 bases. This CDR3 has 11 amino acids.

This clonotype came up many times. The chain uses TRBV7-9 and TRBJ2-1; TRBD1 aligns across 7 bases. CDR3 length equals 13 residues. With 5 bases clipped from V and 8 bases from J, the junction kept 6 bases outside the gene matches. Germline V lookup: CDR1 SEHNR, CDR2 FQNEAQ (reference sequence). This chain's CDR3 is CASSRQGRDEQFF. CDR3 DNA sequence: TGTGCCAGCAGCCGACAGGGTCGCGATGAGCAGTTCTTC.

This clonotype has a count of ten or more. This sequence joins TRBV20-1 and TRBJ2-1; 12 positions agree with TRBD2. In germline, CDR1 is DFQATT, CDR2 SNEGSKA (reference sequence). V shed 5 bases and J 8 bases; nucleotides not matched to a gene: 10. The length of the CDR3 is 15 residues. The CDR3 nucleotides read TGCAGTGCTGGCTCGGTGGCTAGCGGGAGGGATGAGCAGTTCTTC. As protein: CSAGSVASGRDEQFF.

This clonotype was seen many times. The chain uses TRBV12-3 or TRBV12-4 and TRBJ1-1, with no clear D. The CDR3 has 14 residues. V was cut by 5 bases and J by 8 bases, with 18 bases left in between. The CDR3 region has the DNA TGTGCCAGCAGTCGCCCGACCTCAGGCGTCGAAGCTTTCTTT. This codes for CASSRPTSGVEAFF.

This clonotype was seen at least ten times. The V and J genes are TRBV29-1 and TRBJ2-1, with 9 bases fitting TRBD2. The length of the CDR3 is 14 residues. CDR1 is SQVTM and CDR2 is ANQGSEA in the germline V gene. V shed 6 bases and J 0 bases; nucleotides not matched to a gene: 3. CDR3: CSVHSGSSYNEQFF. The DNA for the CDR3 is TGCAGCGTCCATAGCGGGAGCTCCTACAATGAGCAGTTCTTC.

This clonotype was seen at least ten times. The rearrangement joins TRBV4-2 to TRBJ1-6; no reliable D call. Germline V CDR1 and CDR2: LGHNA, YNFKEQ. V lost 5 bases, J lost 5 bases, and 22 bases lay in between. This CDR3 has 18 residues. For the CDR3, the DNA is TGTGCCAGCAGCACCCACCGACGGAGCCCTCTGGATAATTCACCCCTCCACTTT. It encodes CASSTHRRSPLDNSPLHF.

This clonotype was seen repeatedly, ten times or more. This rearrangement joins TRBV5-1 to TRBJ2-1; no firm D call. Trimming left V 0 bases short and J 8 bases short, with 15 bases between. There are 15 residues in the CDR3. The germline V gene encodes CDR1 SGHRS and CDR2 YFSETQ. The CDR3 is CASSLAGRLGDEQFF. Here the CDR3 DNA reads TGCGCCAGCAGCTTGGCCGGGCGGCTAGGAGATGAGCAGTTCTTC.

Only a few counts were recorded for this clonotype. This may come from a read error, since a much larger clone is one base off. The genes are TRBV27 and TRBJ1-5, with no clear D. Germline V gene lookup returns CDR1 MNHEY and CDR2 SMNVEV (reference sequence). This CDR3 is 15 amino acids long. The CDR3 loop is CASSGGIYSNQPQNF. The CDR3 nucleotides are TGTGCCAGCAGTGGAGGGATATATAGCAATCAGCCCCAGAATTTT.

Many counts were recorded for this clonotype. The chain joins TRBV11-2 to TRBJ1-4; D not resolved. The V end lost 6 bases, the J end lost 11 bases, and 16 bases lay between the germline ends. The CDR3 consists of 13 residues. From germline, CDR1 is SGHAT and CDR2 FQNNGV. In DNA form, the CDR3 reads TGTGCCAGCAGTCGTGTTTTCCCGTATAAACTGTTTTTT. Protein sequence: CASSRVFPYKLFF.

This clonotype was observed many times. The rearrangement links TRBV20-1 to TRBJ2-7, with a weak D call TRBD2 (5 bases). V was clipped by 6 bases and J by 5 bases, with 17 bases between them. CDR1 is DFQATT and CDR2 is SNEGSKA in the germline V gene (reference sequence). This CDR3 has 13 amino acids. DNA for the CDR3: TGCAGTGCGGCCGGGGTGGGCGTTCACGAGCAGTACTTC. Its protein product is CSAAGVGVHEQYF.

This clonotype was seen at least ten times. CDR3 amino acids: CASSLVGTGTDTQYF. The CDR3 DNA follows: TGTGCCAGCAGCTTAGTCGGGACTGGCACAGATACGCAGTATTTT. The chain has TRBV11-2 and TRBJ2-3, with a weak D call TRBD2 (6 bases). The CDR3 sequence is 15 residues long. Germline V gene sequence: CDR1 SGHAT, CDR2 FQNNGV. V lost 1 base and J lost 1, with 9 bases in between.